The 14 T cell receptor beta chains below come from one sample, sequenced in a study of T cell responses to AZD1222 COVID-19 vaccine. The assay was immunoSEQ multiplex PCR, and TCRdb's table has in-frame clones only and misses some. The sample comprises around 99,000 clones, just over 90% of which are singletons, and roughly 12% rests with the top ten. Sequencing was performed on peripheral blood, taken on day 0 of AZD1222 vaccination. The receptor source for this set is an adult in good health.

The CDR3 is CASSVAWAGNDVFF. The CDR3 DNA sequence: TGTGCCAGCAGCGTAGCTTGGGCAGGGAATGATGTTTTCTTT. The chain joins TRBV9 to TRBJ1-1; D is possibly TRBD1 (5 bases). Trimming removed 0 bases from V and 13 bases from J, with 19 bases in between. This CDR3 region has 14 residues. Germline V gives CDR1 SGDLS, CDR2 YYNGEE.

The V and J genes are TRBV5-5 and TRBJ2-7, with 10 bases aligning to TRBD1. The germline V gene encodes CDR1 SGHKS and CDR2 YYEKEE (reference sequence). The V segment lost 4 bases and the J segment 4 bases; nucleotides outside the gene matches: 2. The length of the CDR3 is 13 residues. The CDR3 loop reads CASSRDRGYEQYF. The CDR3 coding sequence is TGTGCCAGCAGCCGGGACAGGGGTTACGAGCAGTACTTC.

The chain is built from TRBV6-5 and TRBJ1-1; D ambiguous. The V gene lost 6 bases and the J gene lost 1 base, with 9 bases spanning the gap. CDR3 size: 13 residues. Germline values: CDR1 MNHEY, CDR2 SVGAGI. CDR3 coding DNA: TGTGCCAGCAGACCGGGAGGGAACACTGAAGCTTTCTTT. Protein: CASRPGGNTEAFF.

The chain employs TRBV2 and TRBJ1-5; 11 nucleotides match TRBD1. The germline CDR1 and CDR2 sequences are SNHLY and FYNNEI. Trimming took 3 bases from V and 1 from J; bases not matched to a gene: 8. The CDR3 totals 18 residues. Here the CDR3 reads CASSDGTGGRLSNQPQHF. CDR3 nucleotides: TGTGCCAGCAGTGATGGGACAGGGGGTCGGTTGAGCAATCAGCCCCAGCATTTT.

The DNA for the CDR3 is TGCGCCAGCAGCTTATCCGAGGGGGCAAACTATGGCTACACCTTC. Translating gives CASSLSEGANYGYTF. The chain joins TRBV5-1 to TRBJ1-2; 7 bases fit TRBD1. The CDR3 consists of 15 residues. The trim removed 2 bases at V and 2 bases at J, leaving 6 bases unmatched. CDR1 SGHRS and CDR2 YFSETQ come from the germline V gene. The entire variable domain, with the rest obtained from reference TRBV5-1 and TRBJ1-2, is as follows: KAGVTQTPRYLIKTRGQQVTLSCSPISGHRSVSWYQQTPGQGLQFLFEYFSETQRNKGNFPGRFSGRQFSNSRSEMNVSTLELGDSALYLCASSLSEGANYGYTFGSGTRLTVV.

The genes are TRBV28 and TRBJ2-2, with D possibly being TRBD2 (5 bases). The germline V gene encodes CDR1 MDHEN and CDR2 SYDVKM. This CDR3 has 16 amino acids. Trimming took off 5 bases at V and 5 bases at J, with 18 bases between the two ends. The CDR3 protein is CASSLPDRGLTGELFF. CDR3 DNA: TGTGCCAGCAGTCTCCCCGATCGGGGATTGACCGGGGAGCTGTTTTTT.

This rearrangement joins TRBV2 to TRBJ1-4, with 9 bases matching TRBD1. Per germline, CDR1 SNHLY and CDR2 FYNNEI. The V and J ends lost 10 bases and 1 base, in that order; junction bases with no gene match: 4. The CDR3 loop spans 14 amino acids. The CDR3 DNA is TGTGCCACTACAGGGGGCAGAACTAATGAAAAACTGTTTTTT. Translated, it gives CATTGGRTNEKLFF.

A few counts support this clone. The sample carries other DNA sequences with the same CDR3. The chain recombines TRBV19 with TRBJ1-1; 9 bases fit TRBD1. Germline values: CDR1 LNHDA, CDR2 SQIVND (reference sequence). Trimming cost V 5 bases and J 3 bases; bases outside gene matches: 1. The CDR3 has 13 residues. The chain's CDR3 is CASSRDRDTEAFF. CDR3 sequence (DNA): TGTGCCAGTAGTCGGGACAGGGACACTGAAGCTTTCTTT.

The V and J genes are TRBV6-4 and TRBJ2-3; perhaps D is TRBD1 or TRBD2 (5 bases each). The CDR3 covers 17 residues. Germline V lookup: CDR1 MRHNA, CDR2 SNTAGT. V was clipped by 2 bases and J by 1 base, with 16 bases between them. Here the CDR3 DNA reads TGTGCCAGCAGTGACCTATCTAGGCAGGGACGCACAGATACGCAGTATTTT. This sequence encodes CASSDLSRQGRTDTQYF.

This sequence joins TRBV5-8 and TRBJ1-2; 7 nucleotides match TRBD1. The CDR3 length is 12 residues. Looked up from germline, CDR1 is SGHTS and CDR2 is YDEGEE. V shed 3 bases, J shed 4 bases, and the junction held 0 bases outside the gene matches. CDR3 region: CASSWDSYGYTF. CDR3 nucleotide sequence: TGTGCCAGCAGCTGGGACAGCTATGGCTACACCTTC.

The chain is built from TRBV5-4 and TRBJ2-5; D unresolved. In germline, CDR1 is SGHNT, CDR2 YYREEE (reference sequence). There are 13 residues in the CDR3. The V end lost 0 bases, the J end lost 3 bases, and 6 bases lay between the germline ends. CDR3 nucleotides: TGTGCCAGCAGCTTGGCAAGGGAAGAGACCCAGTACTTC. Protein: CASSLAREETQYF.

This chain uses TRBV9 with TRBJ2-3; the D gene is possibly TRBD2 (5 bases). V shed 0 bases and J shed 1 base, with 9 bases lying between them. Germline V CDR1 and CDR2: SGDLS, YYNGEE. The CDR3 length is 15 residues. The CDR3, as DNA: TGTGCCAGCAGCGTAGCGGCCGGGGGCACAGATACGCAGTATTTT. Amino acid sequence: CASSVAAGGTDTQYF.

About this clone itself: The sample contains more than one DNA sequence encoding this CDR3. The gene calls are TRBV5-1 and TRBJ2-7; 8 positions agree with TRBD2. Trimming removed 0 bases from V and 1 base from J; junction bases left unmatched: 0. The CDR3 loop spans 14 amino acids. In germline, CDR1 is SGHRS, CDR2 YFSETQ. The CDR3 loop reads CASSLAGGSYEQYF. The CDR3 coding sequence is TGCGCCAGCAGCTTGGCGGGGGGGTCCTACGAGCAGTACTTC.

The chain is built from TRBV30 and TRBJ1-2, with a possible D match to TRBD1 (5 bases). The germline V and J ends were trimmed by 8 bases and 1 base, with 14 bases remaining between them. The CDR3 length is 13 residues. The V gene's germline CDR1 is GTSNPN and CDR2 SVGIG (reference sequence). For the CDR3, the DNA is TGTGCCCACGGGGACGGACTTAACTATGGCTACACCTTC. The encoded protein is CAHGDGLNYGYTF. The full variable domain, in which reference TRBV30 and TRBJ1-2 provide the parts outside the CDR3, is SQTIHQWPATLVQPVGSPLSLECTVEGTSNPNLYWYRQAAGRGLQLLFYSVGIGQISSEVPQNLSASRPQDRQFILSSKKLLLSDSGFYLCAHGDGLNYGYTFGSGTRLTVV.